Following are 26 T cell receptor beta chains from one sample sequenced in a study of OX40 agonist ivuxolimab in advanced cancers. Produced via immunoSEQ multiplex PCR; TCRdb's table is partial and in-frame only. This table holds approximately 82,000 clones, more than 90% found once. The sequencing here drew on CD4+ or CD8+ T cells sorted from blood, taken in a trial of the OX40 agonist ivuxolimab. These receptors were obtained from an adult with an advanced solid tumor such as melanoma, head and neck, liver or kidney cancer.

This clone was counted once. The CDR3 protein is CASSDGLARDTQYF. CDR3 DNA: TGTGCCAGCAGTGACGGACTAGCCCGGGATACGCAGTATTTT. The chain carries TRBV25-1 and TRBJ2-3; 8 positions match TRBD2. The CDR3 loop spans 14 amino acids. Looked up from germline, CDR1 is MGHDK and CDR2 is SYGVNS. V shed 3 bases and J 6 bases; nucleotides not matched to a gene: 5.

The chain carries TRBV6-6 and TRBJ2-7; 8 nucleotides align to TRBD1. The CDR3 consists of 14 residues. Germline CDR1 is MNHNY and CDR2 is SVGAGI (reference sequence). V trimming: 4 bases; J trimming: 4 bases; junction bases outside the gene matches: 6. The DNA of the CDR3 is TGTGCCAGCAGTTTCGGGACAGGTTCGTACGAGCAGTACTTC. Amino acids: CASSFGTGSYEQYF.

The chain joins TRBV6-6 to TRBJ2-5; unclear D gene. V lost 0 bases and J 1 base, leaving 3 bases between the germline ends. This CDR3 has 13 amino acids. Germline assignment: CDR1 MNHNY and CDR2 SVGAGI (reference sequence). CDR3 DNA: TGTGCCAGCAGTTACTCGGCCCAAGAGACCCAGTACTTC. This codes for CASSYSAQETQYF.

This sequence joins TRBV18 and TRBJ1-1; 7 positions match TRBD1. V was clipped by 2 bases and J by 11 bases; unmatched bases: 8. Germline CDR1 is KGHSH and CDR2 is LQKENI. The CDR3 is 13 residues long. CDR3 nucleotides: TGTGCCAGCTCACCATTAGAGGGGGCGTCGGCTTTCTTT. Amino acids: CASSPLEGASAFF.

A few counts support this clone. The rearrangement joins TRBV5-1 to TRBJ1-1, with D unresolved. With 1 base removed from V and 4 bases from J, the gap between germline ends came to 11 bases. The CDR3 runs to 14 residues. The V gene's germline CDR1 is SGHRS and CDR2 YFSETQ. The CDR3 nucleotides read TGCGCCAGCAGCTTGATCCAACAACCCACTGAAGCTTTCTTT. Translating it yields CASSLIQQPTEAFF.

The J gene is TRBJ2-2, the V gene TRBV11-3, with a weak D call TRBD1 (5 bases). In germline, CDR1 is SGHNT, CDR2 YENEEA. CDR3 size: 15 residues. V was pared by 5 bases and J by 1 base, with 11 bases between. The CDR3 DNA is TGTGCCAGCAGCCAGTCGCAGGGGAACACCGGGGAGCTGTTTTTT. Its translation: CASSQSQGNTGELFF.

The chain joins TRBV5-1 to TRBJ2-7; 7 nucleotides align to TRBD2. This CDR3 has 16 amino acids. J was trimmed by 9 bases and V by 0 bases; bases with no gene match: 15. Germline CDR1 reads SGHRS; CDR2 reads YFSETQ. The CDR3 reads CASSLDSGQRPGGQYF. Written as DNA, the CDR3 is TGCGCCAGCAGCTTGGACAGCGGGCAACGGCCGGGGGGGCAGTACTTC.

The J gene is TRBJ2-7, the V gene TRBV13; D gene unclear. Per germline, CDR1 PRHDT and CDR2 FYEKMQ (reference sequence). This CDR3 is built from 13 residues. Trimming stripped 4 bases from V and 9 bases from J, with 16 bases between. Written as DNA, the CDR3 is TGTGCCAGCAGCTCCGATCTTACAAGCTCGCAGTACTTC. Protein: CASSSDLTSSQYF.

The V and J genes are TRBV5-4 and TRBJ2-7; 9 bases align to TRBD2. The CDR3 runs 14 residues. In germline, CDR1 is SGHNT, CDR2 YYREEE (reference sequence). The V segment lost 4 bases and the J segment 3 bases; nucleotides outside the gene matches: 5. The CDR3 DNA is TGTGCCAGCAGCGTGACTAGCGGTAGCTACGAGCAGTACTTC. Its translation: CASSVTSGSYEQYF.

The chain employs TRBV11-2 and TRBJ2-1, with D perhaps TRBD2 (6 bases). The CDR3 length is 13 residues. CDR1 is SGHAT and CDR2 is FQNNGV in the germline V gene. Trimming stripped 2 bases from V and 5 bases from J, with 7 bases between. In DNA, the CDR3 is TGTGCCAGCAGCTTAAGGACTAACAATGAGCAGTTCTTC. Translated: CASSLRTNNEQFF.

The chain has TRBV25-1 and TRBJ2-5; 9 positions match TRBD2. This CDR3 contains 15 residues. Trimming removed 6 bases from V and 4 bases from J; junction bases left unmatched: 9. CDR1 is MGHDK and CDR2 is SYGVNS in the germline V gene. The CDR3 here is CASSQGSGRGETQYF. CDR3 DNA sequence: TGTGCCAGCAGCCAGGGTAGCGGGAGAGGAGAGACCCAGTACTTC.

This clone was seen once. The chain recombines TRBV27 with TRBJ2-7; 7 nucleotides match TRBD2. V dropped 5 bases and J dropped 7; count of bases not matched to a gene: 11. This CDR3 spans 14 amino acids. Germline CDR1 is MNHEY and CDR2 is SMNVEV (reference sequence). The CDR3 loop is CASSDPWEGKEQYF. In nucleotides, the CDR3 is TGTGCCAGCAGTGACCCCTGGGAGGGAAAGGAGCAGTACTTC.

The CDR3 nucleotides read TGTGCCAGCAGTGGTCAGGGGGACACTGAAGCTTTCTTT. Translated, it gives CASSGQGDTEAFF. The V gene is TRBV6-1, the J gene TRBJ1-1; 7 positions agree with TRBD1. V was clipped by 4 bases and J by 3 bases; unmatched bases: 2. Germline CDR1 is MNHNS and CDR2 is SASEGT. This CDR3 region has 13 residues.

The chain carries TRBV19 and TRBJ1-1, with 8 bases fitting TRBD1. With V trimmed by 6 bases and J by 2 bases, 8 bases remained unmatched. Germline-derived CDR1 and CDR2 are LNHDA and SQIVND (reference sequence). This CDR3 has 15 amino acids. CDR3 sequence: CASRELDRANTEAFF. In nucleotides, the CDR3 is TGTGCCAGTAGGGAACTGGACAGGGCAAACACTGAAGCTTTCTTT.

This sequence joins TRBV18 and TRBJ2-5; TRBD2 agrees at 13 bases. The V gene's germline CDR1 is KGHSH and CDR2 LQKENI. V shed 2 bases and J 1 base; nucleotides not matched to a gene: 7. The CDR3 spans 18 residues. The CDR3 nucleotides read TGTGCCAGCTCACCAGGGACTAGCGGGACAGTAGGCCAAGAGACCCAGTACTTC. Translated, it gives CASSPGTSGTVGQETQYF.

The chain joins TRBV6-5 to TRBJ2-7, with 7 positions matching TRBD2. The CDR3 is 12 residues long. Germline V gene sequence: CDR1 MNHEY, CDR2 SVGAGI. The ends lost 0 bases at V and 7 bases at J; junction bases unmatched: 0. The CDR3 DNA reads as TGTGCCAGCAGTTACTCCGGGAGGGAGCAGTACTTC. Its translation: CASSYSGREQYF.

This clone occurred once. The genes are TRBV19 and TRBJ2-5; 7 bases agree with TRBD1. Trimming at V came to 5 bases and at J to 4 bases, leaving 7 bases not matched to a gene. This CDR3 has 14 residues. Germline CDR1 LNHDA, CDR2 SQIVND (reference sequence). Here the CDR3 DNA reads TGTGCCAGTAGTCCGGGACAGAACCGAGAGACCCAGTACTTC. Translated, it gives CASSPGQNRETQYF. Based on the CDR3 plus reference TRBV19 and TRBJ2-5, the full variable domain is DGGITQSPKYLFRKEGQNVTLSCEQNLNHDAMYWYRQDPGQGLRLIYYSQIVNDFQKGDIAEGYSVSREKKESFPLTVTSAQKNPTAFYLCASSPGQNRETQYFGPGTRLLVL.

The genes are TRBV11-2 and TRBJ1-1; D might be TRBD1 (5 bases). The V end was cut by 3 bases, the J end by 4 bases, with 18 bases between. The CDR3 contains 16 residues. CDR1 and CDR2 from the germline V gene are SGHAT and FQNNGV. The CDR3 spells CASSFGDPGGGTEAFF. CDR3 DNA: TGTGCCAGCAGCTTCGGTGATCCCGGGGGGGGCACTGAAGCTTTCTTT.

The chain links TRBV30 to TRBJ2-7, with unresolved D. This CDR3 contains 13 residues. The germline gives CDR1 GTSNPN, CDR2 SVGIG (reference sequence). V shed 3 bases and J shed 5 bases, with 14 bases lying between them. In DNA, the CDR3 is TGTGCCTGGAGCGGCACCACCCCCCACGAGCAGTACTTC. Amino acids: CAWSGTTPHEQYF.

The CDR3 is CASSLRLQGSYEQYF. DNA for the CDR3: TGTGCCAGCAGTTTGCGCCTTCAGGGTAGCTACGAGCAGTACTTC. The chain is built from TRBV27 and TRBJ2-7, with a tentative D call TRBD1 (5 bases). Trimming left V 3 bases short and J 3 bases short, with 15 bases between. Germline assignment: CDR1 MNHEY and CDR2 SMNVEV (reference sequence). This CDR3 is 15 amino acids long.

The chain combines TRBV7-3 with TRBJ2-5; a weak D match, TRBD2 (6 bases). The germline V gene encodes CDR1 SGHTA and CDR2 FQGTGA. V was clipped by 1 base and J by 0 bases, with 18 bases between them. This CDR3 contains 18 residues. CDR3 nucleotide sequence: TGTGCCAGCAGCTTAAAAGGAGGTGCGGGACGGTACCAAGAGACCCAGTACTTC. Protein sequence: CASSLKGGAGRYQETQYF.

This sequence joins TRBV6-1 and TRBJ1-1; D gene uncertain. V shed 8 bases and J shed 5 bases, with 12 bases lying between them. The CDR3 covers 12 residues. Germline-derived CDR1 and CDR2 are MNHNS and SASEGT. The CDR3, as DNA: TGTGCCAGCCCTGCCGGGGAAACTGAAGCTTTCTTT. It encodes CASPAGETEAFF.

V and J are TRBV6-5 and TRBJ1-1; D might be TRBD1 (5 bases). V lost 0 bases, J lost 4 bases, and 15 bases lay in between. The CDR3 loop spans 16 amino acids. CDR1 is MNHEY and CDR2 is SVGAGI in the germline V gene. The CDR3 bases are TGTGCCAGCAGTTACTCCGCGTTTGGGGGGTTCACTGAAGCTTTCTTT. Its translation: CASSYSAFGGFTEAFF.

Notes on this clone: The same CDR3 arises from other DNA sequences in this sample as well. This chain connects TRBV10-3 to TRBJ1-5; D remains unclear. Germline lookup yields CDR1 ENHRY and CDR2 SYGVKD. Between the trimmed V and J ends, which lost 2 bases and 4 bases, there was a span of 9 bases. This CDR3 region has 14 residues. This CDR3 reads CAISEGPSNQPQHF. DNA for the CDR3: TGTGCCATCAGTGAGGGCCCTTCGAATCAGCCCCAGCATTTT.

This rearrangement joins TRBV6-6 to TRBJ2-2, with 9 bases lining up with TRBD2. The CDR3 is 15 amino acids. Germline values: CDR1 MNHNY, CDR2 SVGAGI (reference sequence). V dropped 6 bases and J dropped 9; count of bases not matched to a gene: 11. For the CDR3, the DNA is TGTGCCAGCAGGGACTCGGCTAGCGGGGTCAGGGAGCTGTTTTTT. Its protein is CASRDSASGVRELFF.

V gene TRBV5-5 combines with J gene TRBJ2-3; D is undetermined. Germline-derived CDR1 and CDR2 are SGHKS and YYEKEE (reference sequence). The CDR3 has 13 residues. The ends were cut back, 0 bases at V and 1 base at J, with 3 bases in the middle. The CDR3 reads CASSLAGTDTQYF. The CDR3 region has the DNA TGTGCCAGCAGCTTGGCTGGCACAGATACGCAGTATTTT.